These T cell receptor beta chains were read from a single sample in a study of blood T cell repertoires in COVID-19. Clones were sequenced by immunoSEQ multiplex PCR, and TCRdb holds only the in-frame ones, with some missing. This table has 150,000 to 200,000 clones, about 86% appearing once. The specimen sequenced was peripheral blood. Every receptor here comes from a woman aged 60-75 years with COVID-19, enrolled during active disease. Each CDR3 is given with its conserved first and last residue. A D gene is named only where the DNA matches it firmly. The size of a clone is reported for some rows only, either as once, few or many, or as a class for expanded clones.

abundance: -; j_gene: TRBJ1-1; v_gene: TRBV7-9; len: 13; d_gene: TRBD1; CDR3nt: TGTGCCAGCAGGACAGGGTCGGACACTGAAGCTTTCTTT; CDR3aa: CASRTGSDTEAFF
abundance: -; j_gene: TRBJ2-3; v_gene: TRBV11-3; len: 15; d_gene: -; CDR3nt: TGTGCCAGCAGCTTAGTCCTAGGAGGAACAGATACGCAGTATTTT; CDR3aa: CASSLVLGGTDTQYF
abundance: -; j_gene: TRBJ1-3; v_gene: TRBV19; len: 17; d_gene: -; CDR3nt: TGTGCCAGTAGTATGGGCAGGTTATCCTCTGTGGGAAACACCATATATTTT; CDR3aa: CASSMGRLSSVGNTIYF
abundance: -; j_gene: TRBJ2-3; v_gene: TRBV6-2/TRBV6-3; len: 15; d_gene: TRBD2; CDR3nt: TGTGCCAGCAGCCGATATAGCGGGAGAGGCGATACGCAGTATTTT; CDR3aa: CASSRYSGRGDTQYF
abundance: -; j_gene: TRBJ1-5; v_gene: TRBV12-3/TRBV12-4; len: 12; d_gene: -; CDR3nt: TGTGCCAGCAGGGGAGGCAATCAGCCCCAGCATTTT; CDR3aa: CASRGGNQPQHF
abundance: few; j_gene: TRBJ1-5; v_gene: TRBV7-2; len: 15; d_gene: -; CDR3nt: TGTGCCAGCAGCTTAGGTACGGGTTTTAGTCAGCCCCAGCATTTT; CDR3aa: CASSLGTGFSQPQHF
abundance: -; j_gene: TRBJ2-7; v_gene: TRBV7-9; len: 13; d_gene: -; CDR3nt: TGTGCCAGCAATAGAGAGGGAAAAGGCGAGCAGTACTTC; CDR3aa: CASNREGKGEQYF
abundance: -; j_gene: TRBJ1-1; v_gene: TRBV19; len: 13; d_gene: TRBD1; CDR3nt: TGTGCCACAAGACAGGGGCCGTACACTGAAGCTTTCTTT; CDR3aa: CATRQGPYTEAFF
abundance: -; j_gene: TRBJ2-7; v_gene: TRBV4-3; len: 15; d_gene: TRBD2; CDR3nt: TGCGCCAGCAGCCAGATAGCGGGATATGGCGACGAGCAGTACTTC; CDR3aa: CASSQIAGYGDEQYF
abundance: -; j_gene: TRBJ2-6; v_gene: TRBV7-6; len: 18; d_gene: TRBD2; CDR3nt: TGTGCCAGCAGCCTCACTAGCGGGAGGGGCTCTGGGGCCAACGTCCTGACTTTC; CDR3aa: CASSLTSGRGSGANVLTF
abundance: -; j_gene: TRBJ1-3; v_gene: TRBV5-1; len: 16; d_gene: -; CDR3nt: TGCGCCAGCAGCTCAACGACAGGCTCCTCTGGAAACACCATATATTTT; CDR3aa: CASSSTTGSSGNTIYF
abundance: once; j_gene: TRBJ1-2; v_gene: TRBV27; len: 16; d_gene: TRBD1; CDR3nt: TGTGCCAGCAGTCCTCTATCACGGACAGGGGGGTATGGCTACACCTTC; CDR3aa: CASSPLSRTGGYGYTF
abundance: -; j_gene: TRBJ2-1; v_gene: TRBV6-5; len: 14; d_gene: -; CDR3nt: TGTGCCAGCAGTTATCCCGGGAGCTACAATGAGCAGTTCTTC; CDR3aa: CASSYPGSYNEQFF
abundance: -; j_gene: TRBJ1-5; v_gene: TRBV19; len: 13; d_gene: TRBD1; CDR3nt: TGTGCCAGTAGGGGGACAGGGACTCAGCCCCAGCATTTT; CDR3aa: CASRGTGTQPQHF
abundance: -; j_gene: TRBJ2-5; v_gene: TRBV6-5; len: 14; d_gene: TRBD1; CDR3nt: TGTGCCAGCAGTTACTCGACAGGGTCCGAGACCCAGTACTTC; CDR3aa: CASSYSTGSETQYF
abundance: -; j_gene: TRBJ1-5; v_gene: TRBV7-8; len: 15; d_gene: -; CDR3nt: TGTGCCAGCAGCTTAGGGGCAGGGACAAATCAGCCCCAGCATTTT; CDR3aa: CASSLGAGTNQPQHF